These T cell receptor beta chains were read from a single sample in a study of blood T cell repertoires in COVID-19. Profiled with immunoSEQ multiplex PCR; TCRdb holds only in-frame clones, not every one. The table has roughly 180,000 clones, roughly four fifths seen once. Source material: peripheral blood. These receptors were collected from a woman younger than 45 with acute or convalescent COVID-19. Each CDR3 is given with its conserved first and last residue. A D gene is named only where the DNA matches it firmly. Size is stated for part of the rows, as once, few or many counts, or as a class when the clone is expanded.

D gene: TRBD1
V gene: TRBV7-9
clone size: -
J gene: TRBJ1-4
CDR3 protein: CASSLGTGVYGEKLFF
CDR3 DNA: TGTGCCAGCAGCTTAGGGACAGGGGTATATGGTGAAAAACTGTTTTTT

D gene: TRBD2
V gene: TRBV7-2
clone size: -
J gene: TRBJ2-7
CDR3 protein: CASSLALAGTTFYEQYF
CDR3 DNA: TGTGCCAGCAGCTTAGCACTAGCGGGGACTACTTTCTACGAGCAGTACTTC

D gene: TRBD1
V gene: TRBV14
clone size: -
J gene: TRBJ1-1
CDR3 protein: CASSQALQGAKAFF
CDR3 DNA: TGTGCCAGCAGCCAAGCCTTACAGGGGGCTAAAGCTTTCTTT

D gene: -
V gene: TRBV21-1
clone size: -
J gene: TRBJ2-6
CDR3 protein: CASRMKLGREGPGANVLTF
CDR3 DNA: TGTGCCAGCAGGATGAAGTTGGGTCGGGAGGGCCCTGGGGCCAACGTCCTGACTTTC

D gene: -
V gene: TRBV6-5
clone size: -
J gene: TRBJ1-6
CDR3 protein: CASSYVGGTNSPLHF
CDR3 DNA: TGTGCCAGCAGTTACGTCGGGGGAACCAATTCACCCCTCCACTTT

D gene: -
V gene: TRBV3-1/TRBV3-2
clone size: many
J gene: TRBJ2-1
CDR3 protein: CASSLKGGLTTSYNEQFF
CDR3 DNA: TGTGCCAGCAGCCTCAAGGGAGGACTGACTACCTCCTACAATGAGCAGTTCTTC

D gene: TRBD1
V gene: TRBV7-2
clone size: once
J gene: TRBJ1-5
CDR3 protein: CASSLAPLTDRNNQPQHF
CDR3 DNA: TGTGCCAGCAGCTTAGCCCCACTGACGGACAGGAACAATCAGCCCCAGCATTTT

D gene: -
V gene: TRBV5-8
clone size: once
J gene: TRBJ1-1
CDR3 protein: CASSLEQGQF
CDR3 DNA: TGTGCCAGCAGCTTGGAACAGGGCCAATTT

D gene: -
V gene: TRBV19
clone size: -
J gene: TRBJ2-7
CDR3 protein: CASRTGHTGSYEQYF
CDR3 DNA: TGTGCCAGTAGAACCGGTCATACAGGATCCTACGAGCAGTACTTC

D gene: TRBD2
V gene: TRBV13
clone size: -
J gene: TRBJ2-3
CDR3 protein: CASSQRLAGILGTQYF
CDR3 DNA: TGTGCCAGCAGCCAGCGACTAGCGGGGATACTGGGTACGCAGTATTTT

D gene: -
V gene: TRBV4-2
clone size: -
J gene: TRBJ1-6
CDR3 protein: CASSQGAFTDSPLHF
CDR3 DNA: TGTGCCAGCAGCCAAGGGGCTTTCACCGATTCACCCCTCCACTTT

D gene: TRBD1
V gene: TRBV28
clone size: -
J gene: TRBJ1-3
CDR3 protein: CASSYQGVLGNTIYF
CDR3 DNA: TGTGCCAGCAGTTACCAGGGGGTCCTCGGAAACACCATATATTTT

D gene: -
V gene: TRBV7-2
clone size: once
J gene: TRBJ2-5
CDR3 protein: CASSLTVRETQYF
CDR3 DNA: TGTGCCAGCAGCTTAACGGTGAGGGAGACCCAGTACTTC

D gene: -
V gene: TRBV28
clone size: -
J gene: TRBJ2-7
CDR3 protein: CASSSTRTHSYEQYF
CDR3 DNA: TGTGCCAGCAGTTCTACTCGGACACACTCCTACGAGCAGTACTTC

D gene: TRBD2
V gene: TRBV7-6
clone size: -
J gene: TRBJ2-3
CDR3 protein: CASSLFLSGGADTQYF
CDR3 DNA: TGTGCCAGCAGCTTATTTCTAAGCGGGGGGGCAGATACGCAGTATTTT

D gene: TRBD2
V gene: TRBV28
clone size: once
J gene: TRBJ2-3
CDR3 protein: CASSPLSGSYSNTQYF
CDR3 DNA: TGTGCCAGCAGCCCGCTTAGCGGGAGCTACTCAAATACGCAGTATTTT

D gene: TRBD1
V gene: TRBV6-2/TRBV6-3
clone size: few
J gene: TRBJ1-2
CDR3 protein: CASSYGGGQGFGYTF
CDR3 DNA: TGTGCCAGCAGTTACGGTGGGGGACAGGGCTTCGGCTACACCTTC

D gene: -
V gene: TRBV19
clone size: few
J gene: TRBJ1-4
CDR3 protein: CASALAVDEKLFF
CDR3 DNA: TGTGCCAGTGCCTTGGCAGTTGATGAAAAACTGTTTTTT

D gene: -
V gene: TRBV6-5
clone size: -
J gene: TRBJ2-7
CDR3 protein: CASSFTGSEQYF
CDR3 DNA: TGTGCCAGCAGTTTTACAGGGTCCGAGCAGTACTTC

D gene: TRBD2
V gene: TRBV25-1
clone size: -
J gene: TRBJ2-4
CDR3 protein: CASRAGEGIQYF
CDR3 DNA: TGTGCCAGCAGAGCGGGGGAAGGCATTCAGTACTTC

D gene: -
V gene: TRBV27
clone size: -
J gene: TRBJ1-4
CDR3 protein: CASSPGGDNEKLFF
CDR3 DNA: TGTGCCAGCAGTCCGGGGGGGGATAATGAAAAACTGTTTTTT

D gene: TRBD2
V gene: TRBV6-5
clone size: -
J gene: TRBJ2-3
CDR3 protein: CASSSGSSADTQYF
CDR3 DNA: TGTGCCAGCTCTAGCGGGTCCTCGGCAGATACGCAGTATTTT